This T cell receptor beta chain appears in the sequencing data of a study of T cell repertoires in aging, cancer and after chemotherapy. Study information: Donor ages fell into six groups from 30 or younger up to 70 or older. Study-level points and caveats: In each cancer cohort, median generation probability increased across chemotherapy, suggesting thymic output rebounded.

Rearranged V-D-J TRB sequences were amplified with a mixed TRB-A/B primer pool. Via MiXCR, TCRdb re-called the multiplex PCR reads, giving one row per CDR3 protein. The sample consists of more than 8,000 distinct CDR3 sequences, around 25% of them appearing once. The CDR3 is 15 amino acids. Per the germline V gene, CDR1 is SGHRS and CDR2 is YFSETQ. The germline V and J ends were trimmed by 4 bases and 5 bases, with 18 bases remaining between them. Concerning this clonotype: Its matching antigen is unknown.

The template was genomic DNA from peripheral blood, not RNA. The chain has TRBV5-1 and TRBJ2-5; D is perhaps TRBD1 (7 bases). Specimen: blood. This sequence originates from a human donor with a blood cancer. CDR3 region: CASSPGKTGRETQYF. CDR3 DNA sequence: TGCGCCAGCAGCCCGGGAAAGACAGGGAGGGAGACCCAGTACTTC.